This T cell receptor (beta chain) emerged from a study of response to subunit inactivated influenza vaccine. This clonotype came up a few times. The antigen remains undetermined. Broader study findings: Authors suggested few new T cells are recruited by each seasonal influenza vaccination.

V lost 3 bases, J lost 3 bases, and 11 bases lay in between. Germline-derived CDR1 and CDR2 are DFQATT and SNEGSKA (reference sequence). The CDR3 loop spans 14 amino acids. TCRdb used MiXCR to reprocess the RT-PCR reads, holding one entry per CDR3 protein. The table has around 300,000 distinct CDR3 sequences, about 20% seen once; the top ten hold 9% to 12%. The rearrangement links TRBV20-1 to TRBJ1-4; maybe TRBD1 (5 bases). The material sequenced was PBMCs from blood, taken 21 months after vaccination. The receptor was isolated from a man between 45 and 75 years old who received an inactivated influenza vaccine. This chain's CDR3 is CSASPAGSNEKLFF. The DNA of the CDR3 is TGCAGTGCTAGCCCGGCAGGGTCTAATGAAAAACTGTTTTTT.